The clone carrying this TCR beta chain was recorded at least ten times. Antigen unknown. The data derive from a study of identical twins. Study-wide points: It was out-of-frame TCR alpha sharing in monozygotic twins that models underestimated. Abundant cord blood beta clonotypes carried fewer insertions; memory repertoires showed none.

V was pared by 4 bases and J by 7 bases, with 26 bases between. CDR3 length equals 18 residues. The germline gives CDR1 SEHNR, CDR2 FQNEAQ (reference sequence). Template switching supplied a universal primer site; unique molecular identifiers were carried on the cDNA. TCRdb recomputed calls from the 5' RACE reads with MiXCR, one row per CDR3 protein. The table has 300,000 or so distinct CDR3 sequences, 7.5% to 9.5% seen once. These data are also associated with another study on yellow fever vaccine responses in identical twins. That publication notes: In identical twins, vaccine T cell responses appeared partly shared and partly individual.

The rearrangement joins TRBV7-9 to TRBJ1-3; a weak D match, TRBD1 (6 bases). Material: CD8+ T cells sorted from blood. The TCR originated in a woman aged 18-35 years in good health. The CDR3 reads CASSSSRTVPETRNTIYF. Here the CDR3 DNA reads TGTGCCAGCAGCTCATCCAGGACAGTCCCGGAGACTCGGAACACCATATATTTT.